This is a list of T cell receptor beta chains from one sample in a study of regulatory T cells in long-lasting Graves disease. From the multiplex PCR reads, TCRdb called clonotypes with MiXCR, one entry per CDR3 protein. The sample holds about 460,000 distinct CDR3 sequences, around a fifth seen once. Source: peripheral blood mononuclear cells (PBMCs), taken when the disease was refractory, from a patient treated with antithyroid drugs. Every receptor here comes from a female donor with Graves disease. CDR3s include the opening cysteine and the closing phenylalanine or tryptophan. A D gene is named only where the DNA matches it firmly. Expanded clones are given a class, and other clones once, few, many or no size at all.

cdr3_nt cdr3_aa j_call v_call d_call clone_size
TGCAGCGTTGGGGGATACGGGAGTCGGGAGCAGTTCTTC CSVGGYGSREQFF TRBJ2-1 TRBV29-1 . .
TGTGCCAGCAGCTTAATCCGGACAGGAGAATACGAGCAGTACTTC CASSLIRTGEYEQYF TRBJ2-7 TRBV11-2 TRBD1 .
TGTGCCAGCAGTTTTTCCAGGGCTAACTATGGCTACACCTTC CASSFSRANYGYTF TRBJ1-2 TRBV12-3/TRBV12-4 . many
TGTGCCAGTAGTTCCGGGCCCCTAGACACTGAAGCTTTCTTT CASSSGPLDTEAFF TRBJ1-1 TRBV19 . .
TGTGCCAGCAGCCCCAGGGGGGGGCAGCAGGAGCCCCAGCATTTT CASSPRGGQQEPQHF TRBJ1-5 TRBV7-9 TRBD1 .
TGTGCCTGGAGTTCCTTGGACGAGCAGTACTTC CAWSSLDEQYF TRBJ2-7 TRBV30 . many
TGCAGTGCCTTATCCCAGACAGGGGCAAGGGAGACCCAGTACTTC CSALSQTGARETQYF TRBJ2-5 TRBV20-1 TRBD1 many
TGTGCCAGCAGCCCCTTAGGAGGACAGGAAGCTTTCTTT CASSPLGGQEAFF TRBJ1-1 TRBV9 . .
TGTGCCAGCAGCAGGACTAGGGGGTACAATGAGCAGTTCTTC CASSRTRGYNEQFF TRBJ2-1 TRBV2 . few
TGTGCCAGCCGTACCGGGGGGGACTATGGCTACACCTTC CASRTGGDYGYTF TRBJ1-2 TRBV6-2/TRBV6-3 . .
TGCAGTGCTAGTACAGATTTAATCTCCTACGAGCAGTACTTC CSASTDLISYEQYF TRBJ2-7 TRBV20-1 . .
TGTGCCAGCAGCCCCAGCCGAGGAGGGATCTACGAGCAGTACTTC CASSPSRGGIYEQYF TRBJ2-7 TRBV12-3/TRBV12-4 . .
TGTGCCATCAGTGACTTCACAGGGGAGGGGACTGAAGCTTTCTTT CAISDFTGEGTEAFF TRBJ1-1 TRBV10-3 TRBD1 .
TGCAGTGCAGAGCGGGGCAGGGGGAACACCGGGGAGCTGTTTTTT CSAERGRGNTGELFF TRBJ2-2 TRBV20-1 . .
TGTGCCAGCAGCCCACTGGGGGGAGTGAACACTGAAGCTTTCTTT CASSPLGGVNTEAFF TRBJ1-1 TRBV14 . .
TGTGCCAGCAGCCATGGGACAGGCTCAAATGAAAAACTGTTTTTT CASSHGTGSNEKLFF TRBJ1-4 TRBV7-2 TRBD1 many
TGTGCCAGCAGTAGGGGACAGTACAATGAAAAACTGTTTTTT CASSRGQYNEKLFF TRBJ1-4 TRBV12-3/TRBV12-4 TRBD1 many
TGCAGCGTAACGACAGGGGGCAGTGAGACCCAGTACTTC CSVTTGGSETQYF TRBJ2-5 TRBV29-1 TRBD1 .
TGTGCCAGCAGTTCCCTGGGGGTTGGTCAAGAGACCCAGTACTTC CASSSLGVGQETQYF TRBJ2-5 TRBV28 . many
TGTGCCAGCAGAACACTAGCGGGAGACTACGAGCAGTACTTC CASRTLAGDYEQYF TRBJ2-7 TRBV6-1 TRBD2 many
TGTGCCAGCAGCTTAGGGGGACTAGTCCCCTACGAGCAGTACTTC CASSLGGLVPYEQYF TRBJ2-7 TRBV11-3 TRBD2 many
TGTGCCAGCAGACGGGACAGGGGTTTCTATGGCTACACCTTC CASRRDRGFYGYTF TRBJ1-2 TRBV28 TRBD1 many
TGTGCCAGCAGCTTAGCAGGGGCCGCGAACACCGGGGAGCTGTTTTTT CASSLAGAANTGELFF TRBJ2-2 TRBV7-2 . .
TGCAGCGTTGCCCCTACTCAAACACGACCAGTCAGGGGCTACACCTTC CSVAPTQTRPVRGYTF TRBJ1-2 TRBV29-1 . few
TGTGCCAGCAGTTTCGTCAGGGCAAATGAGCAGTTCTTC CASSFVRANEQFF TRBJ2-1 TRBV12-3/TRBV12-4 . .
TGTGCCAGCAGTTACTCGGGGACAGGGGGTATTACCTACGAGCAGTACTTC CASSYSGTGGITYEQYF TRBJ2-7 TRBV6-5 TRBD1 few
TGTGCCAGCAGTTACCTGACTAGCGGGGGCACAGATACGCAGTATTTT CASSYLTSGGTDTQYF TRBJ2-3 TRBV28 TRBD2 few
TGTGCCAGCAGGAAGCCGGGACTAGGGCCCGAGCAGTACTTC CASRKPGLGPEQYF TRBJ2-7 TRBV28 TRBD2 many
TGTGCCAGCAGCGACCGTTTTGACTATGGCTACACCTTC CASSDRFDYGYTF TRBJ1-2 TRBV28 . many
TGTGCCAGCAGTCGGGGACAGTATAGCAATCAGCCCCAGTATTTT CASSRGQYSNQPQYF TRBJ2-3 TRBV7-2 TRBD1 .
TGTGCCAGCAGCTTTAGTGGGCTTCAAGAGACCCAGTACTTC CASSFSGLQETQYF TRBJ2-5 TRBV7-2 . many
TGCGCCAGCAGCCAAGAGTGGTTAGCGGAAAAGACCTACGAGCAGTACTTC CASSQEWLAEKTYEQYF TRBJ2-7 TRBV7-9 . .
TGTGCCAGCAGTTTATCGGGGACAGATAATCAGCCCCAGCATTTT CASSLSGTDNQPQHF TRBJ1-5 TRBV27 TRBD1 many
TGCGCCAGCAGCACCGCTAGCGGCTACGAGCAGTACTTC CASSTASGYEQYF TRBJ2-7 TRBV5-1 TRBD2 few
TGCGCCAGCAGCGTCCTGACAGGGGCCTCTGAAGCTTTCTTT CASSVLTGASEAFF TRBJ1-1 TRBV5-1 TRBD1 .
TGTGCCAGCAGCTTAGGGGGACTAGCGGGGACCTACAATGAGCAGTTCTTC CASSLGGLAGTYNEQFF TRBJ2-1 TRBV11-2 TRBD2 .
TGCGCCAGCAGCTTGGAGATGAATATTGGCTATGGCTACACCTTC CASSLEMNIGYGYTF TRBJ1-2 TRBV5-1 . many